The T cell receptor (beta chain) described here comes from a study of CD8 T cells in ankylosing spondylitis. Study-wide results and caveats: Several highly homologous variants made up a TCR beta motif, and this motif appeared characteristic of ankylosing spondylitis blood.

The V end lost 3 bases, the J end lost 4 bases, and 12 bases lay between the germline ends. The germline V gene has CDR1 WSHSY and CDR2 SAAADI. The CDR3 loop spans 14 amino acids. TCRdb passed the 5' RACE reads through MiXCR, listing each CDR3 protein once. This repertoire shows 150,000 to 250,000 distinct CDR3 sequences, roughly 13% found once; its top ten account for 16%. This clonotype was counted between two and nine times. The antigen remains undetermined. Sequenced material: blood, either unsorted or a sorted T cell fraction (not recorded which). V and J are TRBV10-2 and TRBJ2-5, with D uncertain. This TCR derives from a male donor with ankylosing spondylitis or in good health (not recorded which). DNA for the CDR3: TGCGCCAGCAGTGAACCCCATGGTGGAGAGACCCAGTACTTC. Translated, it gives CASSEPHGGETQYF.